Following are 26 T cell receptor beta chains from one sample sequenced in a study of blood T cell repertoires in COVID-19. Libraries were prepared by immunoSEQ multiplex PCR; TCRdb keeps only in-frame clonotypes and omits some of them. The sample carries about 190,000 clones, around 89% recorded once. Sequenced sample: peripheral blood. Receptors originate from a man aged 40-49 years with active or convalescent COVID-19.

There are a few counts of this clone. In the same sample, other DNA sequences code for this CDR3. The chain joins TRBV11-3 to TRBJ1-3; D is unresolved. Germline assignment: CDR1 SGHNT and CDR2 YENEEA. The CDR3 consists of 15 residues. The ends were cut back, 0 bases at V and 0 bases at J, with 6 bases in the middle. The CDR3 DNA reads TGTGCCAGCAGCTTAGAAAGGAGCTCTGGAAACACCATATATTTT. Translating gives CASSLERSSGNTIYF.

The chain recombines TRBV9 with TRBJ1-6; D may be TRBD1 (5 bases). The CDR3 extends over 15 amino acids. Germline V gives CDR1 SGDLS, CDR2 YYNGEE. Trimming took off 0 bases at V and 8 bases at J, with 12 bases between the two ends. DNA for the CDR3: TGTGCCAGCAGCGTAGGATCCAGGGCGGATTCACCCCTCCACTTT. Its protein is CASSVGSRADSPLHF.

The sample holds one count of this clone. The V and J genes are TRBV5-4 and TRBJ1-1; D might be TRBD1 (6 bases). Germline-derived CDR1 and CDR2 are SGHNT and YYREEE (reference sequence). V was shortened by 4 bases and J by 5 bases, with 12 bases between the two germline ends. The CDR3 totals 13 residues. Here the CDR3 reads CASSGGGRTEAFF. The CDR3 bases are TGTGCCAGCAGCGGGGGGGGGCGTACTGAAGCTTTCTTT.

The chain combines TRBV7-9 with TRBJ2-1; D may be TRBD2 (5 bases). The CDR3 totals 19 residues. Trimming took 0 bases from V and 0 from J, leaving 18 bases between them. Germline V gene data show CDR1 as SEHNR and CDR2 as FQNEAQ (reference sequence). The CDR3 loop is CASSLAILVGTSSYNEQFF. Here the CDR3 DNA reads TGTGCCAGCAGCTTAGCTATTCTAGTCGGCACTAGCTCCTACAATGAGCAGTTCTTC.

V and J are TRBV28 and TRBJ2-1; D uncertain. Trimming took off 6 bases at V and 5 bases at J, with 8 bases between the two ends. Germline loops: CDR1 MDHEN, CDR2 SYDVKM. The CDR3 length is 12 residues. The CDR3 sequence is CASSTLNNEQFF. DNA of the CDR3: TGTGCCAGCAGCACTTTAAACAATGAGCAGTTCTTC.

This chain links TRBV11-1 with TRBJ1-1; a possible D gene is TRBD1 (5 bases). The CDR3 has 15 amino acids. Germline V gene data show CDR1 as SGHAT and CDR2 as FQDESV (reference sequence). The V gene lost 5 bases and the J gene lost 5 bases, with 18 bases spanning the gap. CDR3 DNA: TGTGCCAGCAGCCCCTTAATAAGGGGTAGGACTGAAGCTTTCTTT. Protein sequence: CASSPLIRGRTEAFF.

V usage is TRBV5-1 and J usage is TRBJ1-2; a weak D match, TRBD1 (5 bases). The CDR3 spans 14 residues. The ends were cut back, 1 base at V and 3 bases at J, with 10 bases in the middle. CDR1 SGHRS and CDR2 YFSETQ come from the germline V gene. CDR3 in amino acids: CASSLRQGDYGYTF. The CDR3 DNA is TGCGCCAGCAGCTTGAGGCAGGGCGACTATGGCTACACCTTC. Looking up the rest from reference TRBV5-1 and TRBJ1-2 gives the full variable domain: KAGVTQTPRYLIKTRGQQVTLSCSPISGHRSVSWYQQTPGQGLQFLFEYFSETQRNKGNFPGRFSGRQFSNSRSEMNVSTLELGDSALYLCASSLRQGDYGYTFGSGTRLTVV.

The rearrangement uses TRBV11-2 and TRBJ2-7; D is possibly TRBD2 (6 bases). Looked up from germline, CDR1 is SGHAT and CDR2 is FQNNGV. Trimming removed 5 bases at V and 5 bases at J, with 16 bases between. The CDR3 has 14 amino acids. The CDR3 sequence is CASSILRELDEQYF. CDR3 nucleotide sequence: TGTGCCAGCAGCATCCTCCGGGAGTTGGACGAGCAGTACTTC.

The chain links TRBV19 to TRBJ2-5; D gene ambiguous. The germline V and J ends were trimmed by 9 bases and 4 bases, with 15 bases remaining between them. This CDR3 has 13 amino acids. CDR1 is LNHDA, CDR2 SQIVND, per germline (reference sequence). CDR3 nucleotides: TGTGCCAGCGAGGAACCAAGAGGAGAGACCCAGTACTTC. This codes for CASEEPRGETQYF.

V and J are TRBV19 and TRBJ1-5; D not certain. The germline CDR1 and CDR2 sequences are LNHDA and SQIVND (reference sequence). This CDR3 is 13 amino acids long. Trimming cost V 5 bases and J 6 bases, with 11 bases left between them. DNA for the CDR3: TGTGCCAGTAGTGAGACCCTAGGTCAGCCCCAGCATTTT. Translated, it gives CASSETLGQPQHF.

CDR3 DNA: TGTGCCAGTAGTATAGAACTAGCGGGAGGGTACGAGCAGTACTTC. It encodes CASSIELAGGYEQYF. The chain is built from TRBV19 and TRBJ2-7; the match to TRBD2 covers 13 bases. CDR1 and CDR2 (germline): LNHDA, SQIVND (reference sequence). The CDR3 has 15 amino acids. V gave up 0 bases and J gave up 4 bases; unmatched junction bases: 0. Combining the CDR3 with reference TRBV19 and TRBJ2-7 gives the whole variable domain DGGITQSPKYLFRKEGQNVTLSCEQNLNHDAMYWYRQDPGQGLRLIYYSQIVNDFQKGDIAEGYSVSREKKESFPLTVTSAQKNPTAFYLCASSIELAGGYEQYFGPGTRLTVT.

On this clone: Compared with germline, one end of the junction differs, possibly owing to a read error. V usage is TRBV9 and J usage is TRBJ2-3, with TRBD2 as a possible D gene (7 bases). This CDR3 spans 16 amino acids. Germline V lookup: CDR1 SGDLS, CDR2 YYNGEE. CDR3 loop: CARRGRGGPSTDTQYF. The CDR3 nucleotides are TGTGCCCGCAGAGGGAGGGGGGGGCCTAGCACAGATACGCAGTATTTT.

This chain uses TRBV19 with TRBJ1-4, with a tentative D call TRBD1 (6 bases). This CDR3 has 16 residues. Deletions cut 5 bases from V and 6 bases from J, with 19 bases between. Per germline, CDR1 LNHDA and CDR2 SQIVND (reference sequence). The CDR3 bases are TGTGCCAGTAGTCCCGGACAGAGAATTAGGGATGAAAAACTGTTTTTT. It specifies CASSPGQRIRDEKLFF.

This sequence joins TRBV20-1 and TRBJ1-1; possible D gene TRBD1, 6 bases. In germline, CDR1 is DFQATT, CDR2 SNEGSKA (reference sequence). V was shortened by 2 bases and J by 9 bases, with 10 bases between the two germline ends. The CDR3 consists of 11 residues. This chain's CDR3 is CSARQGHKAFF. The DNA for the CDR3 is TGCAGTGCTAGACAGGGGCATAAAGCTTTCTTT.

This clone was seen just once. The CDR3 DNA sequence: TGTGCCAGCAGCGTAGGGGGTAGGGGTGCCAATGAGCAGTTCTTC. Translated, it gives CASSVGGRGANEQFF. The V call is TRBV9, the J call TRBJ2-1; D is possibly TRBD1 (5 bases). The CDR3 is 15 amino acids. Germline-derived CDR1 and CDR2 are SGDLS and YYNGEE. V gave up 0 bases and J gave up 6 bases, with 13 bases separating them.

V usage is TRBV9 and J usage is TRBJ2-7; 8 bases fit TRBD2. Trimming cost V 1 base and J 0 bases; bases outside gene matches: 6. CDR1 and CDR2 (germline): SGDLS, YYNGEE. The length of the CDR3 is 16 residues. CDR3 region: CASSVSGTSGSYEQYF. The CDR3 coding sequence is TGTGCCAGCAGCGTATCAGGCACTAGCGGCTCCTACGAGCAGTACTTC.

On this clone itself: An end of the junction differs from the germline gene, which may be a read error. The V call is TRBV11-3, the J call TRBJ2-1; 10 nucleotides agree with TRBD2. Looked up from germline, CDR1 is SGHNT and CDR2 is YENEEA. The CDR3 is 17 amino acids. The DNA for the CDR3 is TGTGCCAGCAGCTTTCTGACTAGCGGGCAAGGCTACGATGAGCAGTTCTTC. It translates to CASSFLTSGQGYDEQFF.

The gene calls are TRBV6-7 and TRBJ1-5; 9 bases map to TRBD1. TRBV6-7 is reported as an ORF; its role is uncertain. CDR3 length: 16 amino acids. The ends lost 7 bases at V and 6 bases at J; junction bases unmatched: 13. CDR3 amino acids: CASTLLGTGIFQPQHF. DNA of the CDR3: TGTGCCAGCACCCTACTGGGGACAGGGATTTTTCAGCCCCAGCATTTT.

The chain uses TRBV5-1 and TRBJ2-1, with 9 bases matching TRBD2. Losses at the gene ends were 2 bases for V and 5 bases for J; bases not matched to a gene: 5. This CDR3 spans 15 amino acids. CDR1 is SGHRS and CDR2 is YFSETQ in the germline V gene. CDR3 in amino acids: CASSFVSGGDNEQFF. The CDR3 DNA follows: TGCGCCAGCAGCTTCGTTAGCGGGGGTGACAATGAGCAGTTCTTC.

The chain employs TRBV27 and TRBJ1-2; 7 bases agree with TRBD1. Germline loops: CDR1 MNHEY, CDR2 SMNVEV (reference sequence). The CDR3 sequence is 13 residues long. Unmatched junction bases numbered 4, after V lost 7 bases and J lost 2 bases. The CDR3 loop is CASKTGKNYGYTF. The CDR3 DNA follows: TGTGCCAGCAAGACAGGGAAGAACTATGGCTACACCTTC.

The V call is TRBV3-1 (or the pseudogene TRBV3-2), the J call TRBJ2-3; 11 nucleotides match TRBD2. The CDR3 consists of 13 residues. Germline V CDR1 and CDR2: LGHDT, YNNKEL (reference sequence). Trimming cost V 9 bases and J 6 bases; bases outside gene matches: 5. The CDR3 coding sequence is TGTGCCAGTAGCGGGGGGGCCCCCGATACGCAGTATTTT. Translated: CASSGGAPDTQYF.

The CDR3 nucleotides read TGTGCCAGCAGCCAAGATCCCCGCGGGGGCCGTGGCTACACCTTC. Translation: CASSQDPRGGRGYTF. This rearrangement joins TRBV3-1 (or the pseudogene TRBV3-2) to TRBJ1-2, with D possibly TRBD1 on 6 matching bases. Germline V CDR1 and CDR2: LGHDT, YNNKEL (reference sequence). This CDR3 contains 15 residues. V lost 0 bases to trimming and J lost 7 bases, with 15 bases between them.

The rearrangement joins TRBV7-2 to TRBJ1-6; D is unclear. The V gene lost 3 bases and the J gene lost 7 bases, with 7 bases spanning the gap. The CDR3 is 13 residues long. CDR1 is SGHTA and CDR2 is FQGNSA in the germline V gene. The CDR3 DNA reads TGTGCCAGCAGCTTTCAAGAGAATTCACCCCTCCACTTT. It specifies CASSFQENSPLHF.

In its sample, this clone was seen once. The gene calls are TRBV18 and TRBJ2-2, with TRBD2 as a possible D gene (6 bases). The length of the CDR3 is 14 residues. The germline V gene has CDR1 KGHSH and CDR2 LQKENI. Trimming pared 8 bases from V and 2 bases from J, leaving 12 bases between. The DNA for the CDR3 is TGTGCCAGCACGCGGGACCACAACACCGGGGAGCTGTTTTTT. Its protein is CASTRDHNTGELFF.

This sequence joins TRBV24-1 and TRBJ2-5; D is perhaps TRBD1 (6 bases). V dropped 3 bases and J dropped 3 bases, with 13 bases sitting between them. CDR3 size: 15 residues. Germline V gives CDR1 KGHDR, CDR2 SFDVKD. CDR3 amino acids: CATSDGGTGKETQYF. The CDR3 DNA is TGTGCCACCAGTGATGGGGGTACAGGGAAAGAGACCCAGTACTTC.

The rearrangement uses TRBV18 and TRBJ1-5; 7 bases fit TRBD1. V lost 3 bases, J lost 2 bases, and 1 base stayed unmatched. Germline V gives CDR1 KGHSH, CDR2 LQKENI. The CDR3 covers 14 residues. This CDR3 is CASSPGTGNQPQHF. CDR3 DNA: TGTGCCAGCTCACCCGGGACAGGCAATCAGCCCCAGCATTTT.